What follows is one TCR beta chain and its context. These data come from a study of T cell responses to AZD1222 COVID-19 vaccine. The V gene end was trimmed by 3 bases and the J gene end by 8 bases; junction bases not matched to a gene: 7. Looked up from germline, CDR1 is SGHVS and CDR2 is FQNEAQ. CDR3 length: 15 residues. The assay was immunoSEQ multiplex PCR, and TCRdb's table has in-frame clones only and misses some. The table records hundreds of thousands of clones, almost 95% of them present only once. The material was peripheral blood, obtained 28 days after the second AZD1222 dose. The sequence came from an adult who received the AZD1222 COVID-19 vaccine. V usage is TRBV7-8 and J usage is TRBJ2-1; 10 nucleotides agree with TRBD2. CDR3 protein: CASSLGLAGADEQFF. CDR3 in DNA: TGTGCCAGCAGCTTGGGTCTAGCGGGAGCCGATGAGCAGTTCTTC. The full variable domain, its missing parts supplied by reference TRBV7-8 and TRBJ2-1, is GAGVSQSPRYKVAKRGQDVALRCDPISGHVSLFWYQQALGQGPEFLTYFQNEAQLDKSGLPSDRFFAERPEGSVSTLKIQRTQQEDSAVYLCASSLGLAGADEQFFGPGTRLTVL.